Listed here are 10 T cell receptor beta chains from one sample, sequenced in a study of shared clonotypes between healthy human individuals. Sequencing was performed with immunoSEQ multiplex PCR; in TCRdb, only in-frame clones are kept and a portion is missing. This table has 950,000 to 1,100,000 clones, approximately 76% appearing once. The sample comprised memory CD4+ T cells sorted from blood. Stated subset: CD45RA-negative fraction. Receptors originate from a young man in good health.

The sample holds a few counts of this clone. The rearrangement links TRBV6-6 to TRBJ1-1; possible D gene TRBD1, 5 bases. Germline CDR1 and CDR2: MNHNY and SVGAGI (reference sequence). CDR3 size: 15 residues. Trimming removed 6 bases at V and 0 bases at J, with 14 bases between. The CDR3 is CASSAADTMNTEAFF. The CDR3 DNA is TGTGCCAGCAGCGCGGCGGACACGATGAACACTGAAGCTTTCTTT.

The chain is built from TRBV30 and TRBJ2-3, with a possible D match to TRBD2 (5 bases). The ends were cut back, 0 bases at V and 5 bases at J, with 12 bases in the middle. This CDR3 spans 14 amino acids. Germline CDR1 reads GTSNPN; CDR2 reads SVGIG (reference sequence). CDR3 in amino acids: CAWSVLGVQDTQYF. DNA of the CDR3: TGTGCCTGGAGTGTACTCGGGGTTCAAGATACGCAGTATTTT.

The chain combines TRBV5-4 with TRBJ1-2; no reliable D call. The CDR3 is made up of 13 amino acids. The V end lost 2 bases, the J end lost 8 bases, and 13 bases lay between the germline ends. Germline assignment: CDR1 SGHNT and CDR2 YYREEE (reference sequence). CDR3 protein: CASSLPLWEGYTF. CDR3 sequence (DNA): TGTGCCAGCAGCTTACCCCTGTGGGAGGGCTACACCTTC.

The chain is built from TRBV19 and TRBJ2-7; D call uncertain. CDR1 and CDR2 from the germline V gene are LNHDA and SQIVND (reference sequence). Trimming took 3 bases from V and 5 from J, leaving 8 bases between them. The CDR3 runs 12 residues. The CDR3, as DNA: TGTGCCAGTAGTATCTTCGGCGACGAGCAGTACTTC. Amino acid sequence: CASSIFGDEQYF.

There are a few counts of this clone. This chain uses TRBV7-9 with TRBJ1-1; no clear D gene. V lost 1 base, J lost 5 bases, and 2 bases lay in between. The CDR3 has 11 amino acids. Looked up from germline, CDR1 is SEHNR and CDR2 is FQNEAQ (reference sequence). CDR3 DNA sequence: TGTGCCAGCAGCTTAGTTACTGAAGCTTTCTTT. Translating gives CASSLVTEAFF.

The chain combines TRBV7-9 with TRBJ2-5; perhaps TRBD1 as D (5 bases). The J call is in doubt because the DNA end fits TRBJ2-7 better. Germline CDR1 is SEHNR and CDR2 is FQNEAQ (reference sequence). The CDR3 contains 14 residues. The CDR3: CASSLAAGPYEQYF. The CDR3 DNA sequence: TGTGCCAGCAGCTTAGCTGCAGGGCCCTACGAGCAGTACTTC.

V and J are TRBV2 and TRBJ2-7; 10 bases are a match to TRBD2. This CDR3 is 14 amino acids long. CDR1 SNHLY and CDR2 FYNNEI come from the germline V gene. V was clipped by 7 bases and J by 2 bases; unmatched bases: 5. CDR3 nucleotide sequence: TGTGCCAGCATGTGGACTAGCGGACCCTACGAGCAGTACTTC. Translating gives CASMWTSGPYEQYF.

V and J are TRBV19 and TRBJ1-1; D is uncertain. Between the trimmed V and J ends, which lost 0 bases and 10 bases, there was a span of 12 bases. The germline CDR1 and CDR2 sequences are LNHDA and SQIVND (reference sequence). The CDR3 consists of 13 residues. CDR3 amino acids: CASSIDEGRRAFF. The CDR3, as DNA: TGTGCCAGTAGTATAGACGAGGGTCGGAGAGCTTTCTTT.

The V and J genes are TRBV7-8 and TRBJ2-3; TRBD2 aligns across 9 bases. V dropped 0 bases and J dropped 3; count of bases not matched to a gene: 7. Germline V lookup: CDR1 SGHVS, CDR2 FQNEAQ. This CDR3 has 17 residues. CDR3 loop: CASSLAVAGVGTDTQYF. The CDR3, as DNA: TGTGCCAGCAGCTTAGCGGTAGCGGGAGTCGGGACAGATACGCAGTATTTT.

The chain joins TRBV29-1 to TRBJ2-1, with D unclear. The CDR3 is 16 residues long. The germline gives CDR1 SQVTM, CDR2 ANQGSEA. V was trimmed by 3 bases and J by 0 bases, leaving 15 bases between them. The chain's CDR3 is CSVDVPGAPSYNEQFF. The DNA of the CDR3 is TGCAGCGTTGACGTCCCGGGCGCCCCCTCCTACAATGAGCAGTTCTTC.